Following are 30 T cell receptor beta chains from one sample sequenced in a study of shared clonotypes between healthy human individuals. Profiling relied on immunoSEQ multiplex PCR, and the TCRdb table lists in-frame clones only, not all of them. The sample lists roughly 2,500,000 clones; 90% to 95% were seen once. Sequencing used naive CD4+ T cells from PBMCs. This sample's subset: CD45RA+ positively selected. The origin of the receptors is a man aged 18 to 29 in good health. Some clones in this sample may be carry-over from other donors' samples.

The chain couples TRBV23-1 to TRBJ2-5, with D maybe TRBD2 (6 bases). TRBV23-1 is annotated as an ORF whose role is uncertain. V dropped 2 bases and J dropped 4 bases, with 11 bases sitting between them. The length of the CDR3 is 14 residues. The CDR3 is CASSQRGMPETQYF. For the CDR3, the DNA is TGCGCCAGCAGTCAACGCGGGATGCCAGAGACCCAGTACTTC.

V usage is TRBV6-5 and J usage is TRBJ2-7; weak D call: TRBD1 (6 bases). Germline-derived CDR1 and CDR2 are MNHEY and SVGAGI. The CDR3 spans 15 residues. V lost 0 bases, J lost 4 bases, and 13 bases lay in between. The CDR3 spells CASSYSVRGTYEQYF. CDR3 nucleotides: TGTGCCAGCAGTTACTCGGTCAGGGGAACGTACGAGCAGTACTTC.

The V call is TRBV5-4, the J call TRBJ1-3; D might be TRBD1 (6 bases). The CDR3 sequence is 16 residues long. Trimming left V 4 bases short and J 7 bases short, with 21 bases between. In germline, CDR1 is SGHNT, CDR2 YYREEE (reference sequence). The CDR3 DNA reads TGTGCCAGCAGCATAGGCGGGCTACAGGGCTTGAACACCATATATTTT. Translated, it gives CASSIGGLQGLNTIYF. Drawing the rest from reference TRBV5-4 and TRBJ1-3, the complete variable domain is ETGVTQSPTHLIKTRGQQVTLRCSSQSGHNTVSWYQQALGQGPQFIFQYYREEENGRGNFPPRFSGLQFPNYSSELNVNALELDDSALYLCASSIGGLQGLNTIYFGEGSWLTVV.

This clone has a single count. The CDR3 loop is CASSLGTGKETQYF. The CDR3, as DNA: TGTGCCAGCAGCCTAGGGACAGGGAAAGAGACCCAGTACTTC. The rearrangement joins TRBV5-4 to TRBJ2-5; 9 bases match TRBD1. The CDR3 runs to 14 residues. The V gene end was trimmed by 4 bases and the J gene end by 3 bases; junction bases not matched to a gene: 4. Germline CDR1 reads SGHNT; CDR2 reads YYREEE (reference sequence).

The chain uses TRBV5-1 and TRBJ2-7; the D is unclear. The CDR3 runs to 14 residues. Trimming took off 2 bases at V and 0 bases at J, with 9 bases between the two ends. In germline, CDR1 is SGHRS, CDR2 YFSETQ. The CDR3 DNA reads as TGCGCCAGCAGCTTCGAGCGTGTCTCCTACGAGCAGTACTTC. Translation: CASSFERVSYEQYF.

This chain joins TRBV10-3 and TRBJ2-3; 15 positions agree with TRBD2. There are 17 residues in the CDR3. J was trimmed by 0 bases and V by 10 bases; bases with no gene match: 8. Per germline, CDR1 ENHRY and CDR2 SYGVKD. The DNA for the CDR3 is TGTGCCACCTCCTCCGGACTAGCGGGAGGGAGCACAGATACGCAGTATTTT. Translating gives CATSSGLAGGSTDTQYF.

The chain uses TRBV5-1 and TRBJ2-7, with D hard to call. V was pared by 0 bases and J by 3 bases, with 10 bases between. The CDR3 sequence is 14 residues long. Germline CDR1 is SGHRS and CDR2 is YFSETQ. The CDR3 sequence is CASSLEFRYYEQYF. CDR3 nucleotides: TGCGCCAGCAGCTTGGAATTTCGCTACTACGAGCAGTACTTC.

This chain uses TRBV28 with TRBJ2-1, with TRBD2 as a possible D gene (6 bases). V was pared by 4 bases and J by 7 bases, with 17 bases between. The CDR3 is 15 amino acids. Per the germline V gene, CDR1 is MDHEN and CDR2 is SYDVKM. The CDR3 protein is CASSSLGGMTNEQFF. The CDR3 nucleotides are TGTGCCAGCAGTTCTCTAGGAGGGATGACGAATGAGCAGTTCTTC.

The genes are TRBV28 and TRBJ1-2, with D tentatively TRBD1 (5 bases). Germline values: CDR1 MDHEN, CDR2 SYDVKM. This CDR3 comprises 16 residues. Trimming removed 10 bases from V and 4 bases from J, with 25 bases in between. DNA of the CDR3: TGTGCCACCCTTAGACAGCCTCTTACTATTTCCTATGGCTACACCTTC. Protein: CATLRQPLTISYGYTF.

The genes are TRBV7-9 and TRBJ1-1; 10 bases fit TRBD1. V lost 2 bases to trimming and J lost 4 bases; unmatched junction nucleotides: 4. The CDR3 runs to 15 residues. Germline V lookup: CDR1 SEHNR, CDR2 FQNEAQ (reference sequence). This CDR3 reads CASSLPGQGVTEAFF. CDR3 nucleotides: TGTGCCAGCAGCTTACCTGGACAGGGGGTCACTGAAGCTTTCTTT.

The CDR3 reads CASSRDGYEKLFF. In DNA, the CDR3 is TGCGCCAGCAGCCGGGACGGCTATGAAAAACTGTTTTTT. The rearrangement uses TRBV5-1 and TRBJ1-4; D is possibly TRBD1 (5 bases). Between the trimmed V and J ends, which lost 4 bases and 6 bases, there was a span of 10 bases. The CDR3 is 13 residues long. The germline V gene has CDR1 SGHRS and CDR2 YFSETQ.

The genes are TRBV19 and TRBJ2-7; TRBD1 agrees at 7 bases. From germline, CDR1 is LNHDA and CDR2 SQIVND (reference sequence). After removal of 5 bases from V and 1 base from J, the junction contained 11 bases not matched to a gene. CDR3 length: 16 amino acids. CDR3 region: CASSPYKTGYSYEQYF. The DNA for the CDR3 is TGTGCCAGTAGTCCATACAAGACAGGGTATTCCTACGAGCAGTACTTC.

The genes are TRBV5-4 and TRBJ1-1, with 7 positions matching TRBD1. V trimming: 1 base; J trimming: 6 bases; junction bases outside the gene matches: 3. CDR1 is SGHNT, CDR2 YYREEE, per germline (reference sequence). The CDR3 contains 13 residues. The CDR3 region has the DNA TGTGCCAGCAGCTTGAAACAGGGGCCTGAAGCTTTCTTT. Translated: CASSLKQGPEAFF.

This clone showed up just once. The rearrangement joins TRBV4-3 to TRBJ2-4; TRBD2 might be the D (7 bases). V lost 4 bases, J lost 5 bases, and 15 bases lay in between. This CDR3 is 15 amino acids long. CDR1 is LGHNA and CDR2 is YSLEER in the germline V gene. CDR3 region: CASSPRLGGQNIQYF. In nucleotides, the CDR3 is TGCGCCAGCAGCCCGCGATTGGGGGGGCAAAACATTCAGTACTTC.

The rearrangement uses TRBV5-5 and TRBJ1-4; D perhaps matches TRBD1 (6 bases). Trimming stripped 5 bases from V and 7 bases from J, with 12 bases between. There are 13 residues in the CDR3. The V gene's germline CDR1 is SGHKS and CDR2 YYEKEE (reference sequence). The CDR3 loop reads CASRVQGSEKLFF. Written as DNA, the CDR3 is TGTGCCAGCAGGGTACAGGGAAGTGAAAAACTGTTTTTT.

The chain recombines TRBV7-3 with TRBJ2-2, with 7 bases aligning to TRBD1. V shed 6 bases and J 6 bases; nucleotides not matched to a gene: 10. CDR3 size: 15 residues. Per the germline V gene, CDR1 is SGHTA and CDR2 is FQGTGA. CDR3 residues: CASRQADRVAGELFF. The CDR3 nucleotides are TGTGCCAGCAGACAGGCTGACAGGGTCGCCGGGGAGCTGTTTTTT.

The chain combines TRBV10-1 with TRBJ1-5, with 7 nucleotides matching TRBD1. The CDR3 has 16 amino acids. Looked up from germline, CDR1 is WNHNN and CDR2 is SYGVQD (reference sequence). Trimming cost V 2 bases and J 7 bases; bases outside gene matches: 11. The CDR3 coding sequence is TGCGCCAGCAGTGAGACGGCACAGGGGAGCAGGCAGCCCCAGCATTTT. It codes for CASSETAQGSRQPQHF.

The chain recombines TRBV9 with TRBJ2-3, with 12 nucleotides matching TRBD2. Germline V gene sequence: CDR1 SGDLS, CDR2 YYNGEE. With 1 base clipped from V and 1 base from J, the junction kept 1 base outside the gene matches. This CDR3 spans 16 amino acids. For the CDR3, the DNA is TGTGCCAGCAGCGTACGGACTAGCGGGGGCACAGATACGCAGTATTTT. Amino acid sequence: CASSVRTSGGTDTQYF.

The chain combines TRBV11-2 with TRBJ1-2, with a tentative D call TRBD1 (6 bases). The ends were cut back, 5 bases at V and 6 bases at J, with 10 bases in the middle. This CDR3 region has 12 residues. Germline-derived CDR1 and CDR2 are SGHAT and FQNNGV. The CDR3 nucleotides are TGTGCCAGCAGCGAGGAGGGGGATGGCTACACCTTC. Translated, it gives CASSEEGDGYTF.

The V call is TRBV5-1, the J call TRBJ2-3, with 8 bases identical to TRBD2. Trimming removed 4 bases from V and 1 base from J; junction bases left unmatched: 8. The CDR3 sequence is 16 residues long. CDR1 and CDR2 from the germline V gene are SGHRS and YFSETQ. CDR3 nucleotides: TGCGCCAGCAGCCATGCACGGGAGGGTGGCACAGATACGCAGTATTTT. Its protein is CASSHAREGGTDTQYF.

The rearrangement uses TRBV13 and TRBJ2-3; the D gene is possibly TRBD2 (7 bases). The CDR3 has 17 amino acids. Trimming shortened V by 2 bases and J by 0 bases, and 15 bases separated the two germline ends. Germline V CDR1 and CDR2: PRHDT, FYEKMQ (reference sequence). In DNA form, the CDR3 reads TGTGCCAGCAGCTTAAGGGTCGGGGGGCCAAGCACAGATACGCAGTATTTT. It codes for CASSLRVGGPSTDTQYF.

V gene TRBV5-1 combines with J gene TRBJ2-1, with D unclear. Germline CDR1 SGHRS, CDR2 YFSETQ. The CDR3 covers 13 residues. Trimming shortened V by 0 bases and J by 10 bases, and 11 bases separated the two germline ends. This CDR3 reads CASSLDVVGEQFF. CDR3 nucleotide sequence: TGCGCCAGCAGCTTGGATGTCGTGGGGGAGCAGTTCTTC.

The count of this clone is one. The chain is built from TRBV28 and TRBJ1-1, with D uncertain. Trimming pared 4 bases from V and 1 base from J, leaving 13 bases between. The CDR3 has 15 amino acids. Germline CDR1 reads MDHEN; CDR2 reads SYDVKM. The CDR3 here is CASSSVVQRNTEAFF. Written as DNA, the CDR3 is TGTGCCAGCAGTTCGGTGGTCCAGAGGAACACTGAAGCTTTCTTT.

This clone appeared a single time. The V gene is TRBV5-4, the J gene TRBJ1-3; no firm D call. V was clipped by 4 bases and J by 0 bases, with 8 bases between them. The CDR3 runs 14 residues. CDR1 SGHNT and CDR2 YYREEE come from the germline V gene (reference sequence). The CDR3 DNA reads TGTGCCAGCAGCCCCGCGGGCTCTGGAAACACCATATATTTT. Protein sequence: CASSPAGSGNTIYF.

This chain uses TRBV2 with TRBJ2-7; 9 bases agree with TRBD2. V lost 6 bases and J lost 0; bases outside the gene matches: 15. Looked up from germline, CDR1 is SNHLY and CDR2 is FYNNEI. The CDR3 contains 18 residues. The CDR3 nucleotides read TGTGCCAGCAGGGGGTCCCAGCGGGAGGCACCCTTCTCCTACGAGCAGTACTTC. This translates into CASRGSQREAPFSYEQYF.

The rearrangement joins TRBV27 to TRBJ1-2; no reliable D call. Trimming cost V 3 bases and J 4 bases, with 12 bases left between them. This CDR3 contains 14 residues. Germline V gene sequence: CDR1 MNHEY, CDR2 SMNVEV (reference sequence). CDR3 bases: TGTGCCAGCAGTTTCATAGGAGCTGGCTATGGCTACACCTTC. Amino acid sequence: CASSFIGAGYGYTF.

This clone is a singleton in its sample. The chain carries TRBV6-1 and TRBJ2-7; a weak D match, TRBD1 (6 bases). The V end was cut by 3 bases, the J end by 1 base, with 19 bases between. Per the germline V gene, CDR1 is MNHNS and CDR2 is SASEGT. This CDR3 spans 17 amino acids. The CDR3 bases are TGTGCCAGCAGTGACACTCGCAGGGGTCCTCTTTCCTACGAGCAGTACTTC. Translating gives CASSDTRRGPLSYEQYF.

The V gene is TRBV28, the J gene TRBJ2-5; tentatively, D is TRBD1 (7 bases). V was pared by 7 bases and J by 5 bases, with 14 bases between. Germline values: CDR1 MDHEN, CDR2 SYDVKM. The CDR3 runs 13 residues. CDR3 DNA sequence: TGTGCCAGCATTGGAGGGGGCAGGGAGACCCAGTACTTC. This encodes CASIGGGRETQYF.

CDR3 DNA sequence: TGTGCCACCAGTGGCCCAGGTAAATATGGCTACACCTTC. This gives the protein CATSGPGKYGYTF. This sequence joins TRBV15 and TRBJ1-2, with unresolved D. Trimming left V 6 bases short and J 5 bases short, with 13 bases between. The CDR3 has 13 amino acids. Per the germline V gene, CDR1 is LNHNV and CDR2 is YYDKDF (reference sequence).

V and J are TRBV25-1 and TRBJ2-1; maybe TRBD1 (5 bases). This CDR3 contains 16 residues. Per the germline V gene, CDR1 is MGHDK and CDR2 is SYGVNS. Trimming shortened V by 1 base and J by 6 bases, and 16 bases separated the two germline ends. The CDR3 is CASSESSGRATNEQFF. For the CDR3, the DNA is TGTGCCAGCAGTGAATCTTCAGGCAGGGCGACCAATGAGCAGTTCTTC.